This TCR beta chain was recorded in a study of control samples from healthy donors and cancer patients. V lost 5 bases and J lost 0, with 12 bases in between. In germline, CDR1 is SGHKS, CDR2 YYEKEE (reference sequence). The CDR3 loop spans 15 amino acids. The method was immunoSEQ multiplex PCR; TCRdb's version includes in-frame clones alone and lacks a portion of them. The profile shows some 130,000 clones, around 90% of them singletons. The chain has TRBV5-5 and TRBJ1-3; the D is unclear. Sequencing was done on a sample of blood. This clonotype was obtained from a man between 40 and 49 years old in good health. DNA for the CDR3: TGTGCCAGCAGTCCTTTAACGCTCTCTGGAAACACCATATATTTT. Translation: CASSPLTLSGNTIYF.